The rows below give T cell receptor beta chains drawn from one sample of a study of CD8+CD57+ T cells in acquired aplastic anemia. A single record per CDR3 protein comes from TCRdb applying MiXCR to the reads. The data contain fewer than 200,000 distinct CDR3 sequences, about 60% of them singletons. Input material: sorted CD4+, CD8+, or CD8+CD57+ T cells (not recorded which) from PBMCs. These receptors came from a human donor in good health. Both conserved end residues are part of each CDR3. A D gene is named only where the DNA matches it firmly. Expanded clones are given a class, and other clones once, few, many or no size at all.

v_call	j_call	cdr3_length	d_call	clone_size	cdr3_nt	cdr3_aa
TRBV10-3	TRBJ1-5	13	.	.	TGTGCCATCAGGAACAGGGTAGGGCAGCCCCAGCATTTT	CAIRNRVGQPQHF
TRBV20-1	TRBJ2-1	11	.	many	TGCAGTGCTAGGAAGATCAATGAGCAGTTCTTC	CSARKINEQFF
TRBV11-2	TRBJ1-6	15	TRBD1	.	TGTGCCAGCAGCTTCACGACAGGGTCTAATTCACCCCTCCACTTT	CASSFTTGSNSPLHF
TRBV2	TRBJ1-2	15	.	.	TGTGCCAGCAGTGAGCAACTCATGGGCCTTTATGGCTACACCTTC	CASSEQLMGLYGYTF
TRBV20-1	TRBJ2-3	15	.	.	TGCAGTGCTTCGACTAGAGGGGGCGGCACAGATACGCAGTATTTT	CSASTRGGGTDTQYF
TRBV20-1	TRBJ1-2	16	.	many	TGCAGTGCTAGAAGGTCTGGACCGACAACTAACTATGGCTACACCTTC	CSARRSGPTTNYGYTF
TRBV12-5	TRBJ1-6	13	TRBD1	.	TGTGCTAGTGCCAGGGACAGTAATTCACCCCTCCACTTT	CASARDSNSPLHF
TRBV3-1	TRBJ1-5	16	.	.	TGTGCCAGCAGCCAAGAATCCAGACGGAGCAATCAGCCCCAGCATTTT	CASSQESRRSNQPQHF
TRBV19	TRBJ1-1	15	TRBD1	few	TGTGCCAGTAGTACCGGGACAGGTGAGAACACTGAAGCTTTCTTT	CASSTGTGENTEAFF
TRBV19	TRBJ1-1	17	.	.	TGTGCCAGTAGTATGGGGGGGGCAGGCCTGGGGAGGGCTGAAGCTTTCTTT	CASSMGGAGLGRAEAFF
TRBV19	TRBJ2-1	13	.	once	TGTGCCAGTAGATCCTCGGGCTACAATGAGCAGTTCTTC	CASRSSGYNEQFF
TRBV7-8	TRBJ2-5	14	TRBD2	.	TGTGCCAGCAGCCCACGGGGAGGGGCAGAGACCCAGTACTTC	CASSPRGGAETQYF
TRBV11-3	TRBJ1-1	15	.	many	TGTGCCAGCAGCTTAGGTGAGGGCTTTGGCACTGAAGCTTTCTTT	CASSLGEGFGTEAFF
TRBV19	TRBJ1-2	15	.	.	TGTGCCAGTAGTATAGATCAAAAGGGTGGCTATGGCTACACCTTC	CASSIDQKGGYGYTF
TRBV7-2	TRBJ2-7	15	.	.	TGTGCCAGCAGCCTTCGAACAGCGGCGACCTACGAGCAGTACTTC	CASSLRTAATYEQYF
TRBV19	TRBJ1-6	13	.	.	TGTGCCAGTACTGGACAGTCCAATTCACCCCTCCACTTT	CASTGQSNSPLHF
TRBV5-1	TRBJ1-1	14	.	.	TGCGCCAGCAGCTTGGTGTCAGGGTACACTGAAGCTTTCTTT	CASSLVSGYTEAFF
TRBV2	TRBJ2-1	10	.	many	TGTGCCAGCAGTGGGGTGTCCCCGTTCTTC	CASSGVSPFF
TRBV24-1	TRBJ2-5	13	.	.	TGTGCCACCAGTGATTTAATCGGGGGGACCCAGTACTTC	CATSDLIGGTQYF
TRBV15	TRBJ2-5	17	.	.	TGTGCCACCAGCAGACATGGGGACTTGGGATACAATGAGACCCAGTACTTC	CATSRHGDLGYNETQYF
TRBV2	TRBJ1-1	15	TRBD1	once	TGTGCCAGCAGTGGAGTCAGGACAGGGGGAACTGATGCTTTCTTT	CASSGVRTGGTDAFF
TRBV10-3	TRBJ2-1	14	TRBD1	.	TGTGCCATCAAGGGGACAGGGGGGACCAATGAGCAGTTCTTC	CAIKGTGGTNEQFF
TRBV28	TRBJ1-5	16	.	few	TGTGCCAGCAGTTTTCTCCCGCAATCTAGCAATCAGCCCCAGCATTTT	CASSFLPQSSNQPQHF
TRBV24-1	TRBJ2-3	16	.	.	TGTGCCAGCAGGTCAACAGTCCTCATCCGTACAGATACGCAGTATTTT	CASRSTVLIRTDTQYF
TRBV19	TRBJ1-5	15	.	.	TGTGCCAGTAGTATAGGACAGAGAGACAATCAGCCCCAGCATTTT	CASSIGQRDNQPQHF
TRBV7-9	TRBJ1-4	15	TRBD1	.	TGTGCCAGCAGTTCTGTAGGGACAGGTGGGGAAAAACTGTTTTTT	CASSSVGTGGEKLFF
TRBV29-1	TRBJ2-7	12	.	.	TGCAGCGTTGTCGCCCGCTCCTACGAGCAGTACTTC	CSVVARSYEQYF
TRBV10-2	TRBJ2-7	15	TRBD2	.	TGCGCCAGCGGTTCTGGTCTAGCGGGGTACTACGAGCAGTACTTC	CASGSGLAGYYEQYF
TRBV7-9	TRBJ1-1	13	.	.	TGTGCCAGCAGGGGACTAGGTTACACTGAAGCTTTCTTT	CASRGLGYTEAFF
TRBV7-2	TRBJ2-7	12	.	many	TGTGCCAGCAGCTTACAGGGCAACGAGCAGTACTTC	CASSLQGNEQYF